These 27 T cell receptor beta chains share one sample of origin, sequenced in a study of T cell responses to AZD1222 COVID-19 vaccine. TCRdb's copy holds only in-frame clones and misses some; the assay was immunoSEQ multiplex PCR. The table shows about 35,000 clones, with approximately 90% occurring only once. Sequencing used peripheral blood, obtained 28 days after the second AZD1222 dose. The source of these receptors is an adult who received the AZD1222 COVID-19 vaccine.

V is TRBV7-2 and J is TRBJ2-1, with TRBD2 as a possible D gene (6 bases). Trimming cost V 0 bases and J 0 bases, with 12 bases left between them. The CDR3 contains 17 residues. Germline lookup yields CDR1 SGHTA and CDR2 FQGNSA. The DNA for the CDR3 is TGTGCCAGCAGCTTAGCGCGGGGAGCGATCTCCTACAATGAGCAGTTCTTC. This translates into CASSLARGAISYNEQFF.

This sequence joins TRBV28 and TRBJ2-7; D remains unclear. The germline V gene has CDR1 MDHEN and CDR2 SYDVKM. V was trimmed by 7 bases and J by 2 bases, leaving 6 bases between them. The CDR3 runs to 11 residues. This chain's CDR3 is CASTTPYEQYF. The CDR3 DNA reads as TGTGCCAGCACCACGCCCTACGAGCAGTACTTC.

This chain joins TRBV30 and TRBJ2-5, with 13 positions matching TRBD2. V lost 5 bases to trimming and J lost 4 bases; unmatched junction nucleotides: 7. Germline V lookup: CDR1 GTSNPN, CDR2 SVGIG (reference sequence). The CDR3 length is 15 residues. CDR3 DNA sequence: TGTGCCTGGGGTAGACTAGCGGGAGGCGCAGAGACCCAGTACTTC. Amino acids: CAWGRLAGGAETQYF.

The chain has TRBV4-1 and TRBJ1-2; D is uncertain. The CDR3 totals 15 residues. Per germline, CDR1 MGHRA and CDR2 YSYEKL. V was cut by 0 bases and J by 4 bases, with 12 bases left in between. The CDR3 nucleotides read TGCGCCAGCAGCCAAGAGTGGCAGACCCGCTATGGCTACACCTTC. It codes for CASSQEWQTRYGYTF.

The rearrangement uses TRBV28 and TRBJ1-2; D call uncertain. There are 14 residues in the CDR3. Trimming removed 2 bases from V and 4 bases from J, with 11 bases in between. The germline V gene encodes CDR1 MDHEN and CDR2 SYDVKM. This CDR3 reads CASSLIGRSYGYTF. CDR3 nucleotide sequence: TGTGCCAGCAGTTTAATCGGCAGATCCTATGGCTACACCTTC.

The rearrangement joins TRBV6-5 to TRBJ2-7; D gene ambiguous. CDR3 length: 13 residues. V dropped 0 bases and J dropped 4 bases, with 7 bases sitting between them. Germline CDR1 reads MNHEY; CDR2 reads SVGAGI. The CDR3 region has the DNA TGTGCCAGCAGTTACTCAGCTTTTTACGAGCAGTACTTC. Amino acids: CASSYSAFYEQYF.

The rearrangement links TRBV4-1 to TRBJ2-1, with 9 positions matching TRBD2. The CDR3 loop spans 16 amino acids. Germline assignment: CDR1 MGHRA and CDR2 YSYEKL. The V gene end was trimmed by 1 base and the J gene end by 4 bases; junction bases not matched to a gene: 5. This CDR3 reads CASSQVGAGGYNEQFF. The DNA for the CDR3 is TGCGCCAGCAGCCAAGTGGGAGCGGGGGGATACAATGAGCAGTTCTTC.

This clone showed up just once. The rearrangement links TRBV19 to TRBJ2-1; 9 bases line up with TRBD2. CDR3 size: 18 residues. Germline V gene sequence: CDR1 LNHDA, CDR2 SQIVND (reference sequence). The V segment lost 5 bases and the J segment 0 bases; nucleotides outside the gene matches: 11. Written as DNA, the CDR3 is TGTGCCAGTAGTCCCGGGACTAGCTCATCAAGCTCCTACAATGAGCAGTTCTTC. This translates into CASSPGTSSSSSYNEQFF.

The CDR3 protein is CASSQNRGRVTDTQYF. The CDR3, as DNA: TGTGCCAGCAGCCAAAACAGGGGGCGGGTCACAGATACGCAGTATTTT. The chain joins TRBV3-1 (or the pseudogene TRBV3-2) to TRBJ2-3; TRBD1 matches 9 bases. The CDR3 sequence is 16 residues long. Germline CDR1 is LGHDT and CDR2 is YNNKEL (reference sequence). Unmatched junction bases numbered 5, after V lost 2 bases and J lost 2 bases.

Of note for this clone: At one boundary the junction diverges from the germline segment, which might be a read error. CDR3 region: CASSPTRGPYEQYF. CDR3 sequence (DNA): TGTGCCAGCTCACCAACGAGAGGCCCCTATGAGCAGTACTTC. The rearrangement links TRBV18 to TRBJ2-7, with unresolved D. The CDR3 spans 14 residues. CDR1 and CDR2 (germline): KGHSH, LQKENI.

This chain joins TRBV7-9 and TRBJ2-7; no clear D. The CDR3 is made up of 13 amino acids. V lost 2 bases, J lost 1 base, and 6 bases lay in between. CDR1 and CDR2 (germline): SEHNR, FQNEAQ (reference sequence). The CDR3 coding sequence is TGTGCCAGCAGCTTAAGTTCGTCCTACGAGCAGTACTTC. Protein product: CASSLSSSYEQYF.

V usage is TRBV19 and J usage is TRBJ1-5, with 8 bases aligning to TRBD1. Germline CDR1 and CDR2: LNHDA and SQIVND (reference sequence). This CDR3 has 14 residues. The ends lost 7 bases at V and 7 bases at J; junction bases unmatched: 9. The CDR3 DNA is TGTGCCAGTACTGGACAGGGAGGCTACCAGCCCCAGCATTTT. Protein product: CASTGQGGYQPQHF.

The rearrangement links TRBV4-2 to TRBJ1-5; 7 positions match TRBD1. Germline CDR1 is LGHNA and CDR2 is YNFKEQ. The CDR3 has 15 residues. V trimming: 4 bases; J trimming: 2 bases; junction bases outside the gene matches: 5. CDR3: CASSLAGGGNQPQHF. CDR3 nucleotides: TGTGCCAGCAGCCTCGCAGGGGGAGGCAATCAGCCCCAGCATTTT.

The rearrangement uses TRBV2 and TRBJ2-7; D is unclear. Trimming took 7 bases from V and 0 from J, leaving 10 bases between them. This CDR3 has 13 amino acids. Germline CDR1 and CDR2: SNHLY and FYNNEI. The CDR3 is CASTEPFSYEQYF. The CDR3 DNA reads TGTGCCAGCACGGAACCATTCTCCTACGAGCAGTACTTC.

In nucleotides, the CDR3 is TGCGCCAGCAGCCAAGATTCTACCTACGAGCAGTACTTC. Translated: CASSQDSTYEQYF. This chain links TRBV4-1 with TRBJ2-7; D is ambiguous. The ends were cut back, 0 bases at V and 2 bases at J, with 5 bases in the middle. There are 13 residues in the CDR3. In germline, CDR1 is MGHRA, CDR2 YSYEKL.

The CDR3 DNA reads TGTGCCAGTGGTGGGACGGCCTACGAGCAGTACTTC. Protein: CASGGTAYEQYF. J is TRBJ2-7 and V is TRBV28; TRBD1 or TRBD2 may be the D gene (5 bases each). The CDR3 has 12 amino acids. Germline CDR1 MDHEN, CDR2 SYDVKM. Trimming removed 9 bases from V and 2 bases from J, with 11 bases in between.

This sequence joins TRBV4-1 and TRBJ2-7; D perhaps matches TRBD2 (5 bases). The CDR3 has 17 amino acids. The V end was cut by 1 base, the J end by 1 base, with 17 bases between. Per germline, CDR1 MGHRA and CDR2 YSYEKL. The CDR3 region has the DNA TGCGCCAGCAGCCAAGCCCGGAGTCTCCCGGGGTCCTACGAGCAGTACTTC. Residues: CASSQARSLPGSYEQYF.

This clone was counted once. The chain employs TRBV11-2 and TRBJ1-2; D call uncertain. The CDR3 contains 12 residues. V was trimmed by 4 bases and J by 4 bases, leaving 7 bases between them. Germline V lookup: CDR1 SGHAT, CDR2 FQNNGV. For the CDR3, the DNA is TGTGCCAGCAGCTCCACAAGCTATGGCTACACCTTC. Protein product: CASSSTSYGYTF.

Note on this clone: The junction departs from the called germline gene at one end, perhaps through a read error. The rearrangement uses TRBV20-1 and TRBJ2-3, with D perhaps TRBD2 (5 bases). Germline CDR1 reads DFQATT; CDR2 reads SNEGSKA (reference sequence). The CDR3 contains 11 residues. The CDR3 nucleotides read TGCAGTACTAGGGCAACAGATACGCAGTATTTT. Protein sequence: CSTRATDTQYF.

This chain links TRBV19 with TRBJ2-2; no firm D call. CDR1 is LNHDA, CDR2 SQIVND, per germline (reference sequence). Trimming left V 5 bases short and J 5 bases short, with 15 bases between. There are 15 residues in the CDR3. CDR3 bases: TGTGCCAGTAGTCCCCGATCAGGTCGGACCGGGGAGCTGTTTTTT. This translates into CASSPRSGRTGELFF.

CDR3 amino acids: CASRTSGSGNEQFF. CDR3 sequence (DNA): TGTGCCAGCAGGACTAGCGGGAGTGGGAATGAGCAGTTCTTC. This chain links TRBV28 with TRBJ2-1; 12 bases map to TRBD2. Germline loops: CDR1 MDHEN, CDR2 SYDVKM. This CDR3 has 14 residues. V shed 6 bases, J shed 7 bases, and the junction held 4 bases outside the gene matches.

The V call is TRBV28, the J call TRBJ2-7, with unresolved D. Germline V gene sequence: CDR1 MDHEN, CDR2 SYDVKM. The CDR3 runs to 15 residues. The germline V and J ends were trimmed by 4 bases and 0 bases, with 13 bases remaining between them. In nucleotides, the CDR3 is TGTGCCAGCAGTTGGCCAGGATCGGCCTCCTACGAGCAGTACTTC. It encodes CASSWPGSASYEQYF.

The chain has TRBV6-1 and TRBJ2-7; the match to TRBD2 covers 11 bases. The V gene end was trimmed by 2 bases and the J gene end by 2 bases; junction bases not matched to a gene: 8. Looked up from germline, CDR1 is MNHNS and CDR2 is SASEGT. The CDR3 totals 17 residues. The CDR3, as DNA: TGTGCCAGCAGTGAATCCGGACTAGCGGGCTATGCCTACGAGCAGTACTTC. Translating it yields CASSESGLAGYAYEQYF.

V usage is TRBV4-2 and J usage is TRBJ1-2; D is undetermined. Trimming pared 0 bases from V and 8 bases from J, leaving 10 bases between. The CDR3 runs 13 residues. Germline V gene sequence: CDR1 LGHNA, CDR2 YNFKEQ. CDR3 coding DNA: TGTGCCAGCAGCCAAGATAATTGGACCGGCTACACCTTC. It translates to CASSQDNWTGYTF.

V usage is TRBV5-5 and J usage is TRBJ2-7, with 7 bases that match TRBD2. V trimming: 4 bases; J trimming: 0 bases; junction bases outside the gene matches: 4. The V gene's germline CDR1 is SGHKS and CDR2 YYEKEE (reference sequence). This CDR3 is built from 14 residues. DNA for the CDR3: TGTGCCAGCAGCAGAGCGGGGACCTCCTACGAGCAGTACTTC. As protein: CASSRAGTSYEQYF.

V gene TRBV5-1 combines with J gene TRBJ1-4; TRBD1 agrees at 7 bases. V was clipped by 1 base and J by 3 bases; unmatched bases: 3. The CDR3 consists of 15 residues. The V gene's germline CDR1 is SGHRS and CDR2 YFSETQ. CDR3 nucleotides: TGCGCCAGCAGCTTGCAGGGGGTAGCTAATGAAAAACTGTTTTTT. Residues: CASSLQGVANEKLFF.

The genes are TRBV1 and TRBJ1-4; the table's D call, TRBD1, has no DNA check behind it. TRBV1 is a pseudogene. The CDR3 is 16 residues long. Here the CDR3 reads CTSSQGQGASNEKLFF. CDR3 sequence (DNA): TGCACCAGCAGCCAGGGACAGGGGGCGTCTAATGAAAAACTGTTTTTT.